Listed below are T cell receptor beta chains from one sample, sequenced in a study of control samples from healthy donors and cancer patients. Repertoires were generated with immunoSEQ multiplex PCR, while TCRdb's copy carries only in-frame clones and drops some. Of around 51,000 clones in the sample, 75% to 85% were seen once. The sequenced sample was blood. The receptors stem from a man aged 65 to 79 in good health. The CDR3 runs from the conserved cysteine through the conserved F or W. A D gene is named only where the DNA matches it firmly. Rows may omit the clone size; those that give it use once, few, many or a size class.

TRBJ2-1,12,.,.,TRBV6-5,CASSVGHQKQFF,TGTGCCAGCAGCGTTGGACACCAAAAGCAGTTCTTC
TRBJ2-7,14,.,.,TRBV5-1,CASAMGGATYEQYF,TGCGCCAGCGCTATGGGGGGCGCCACCTACGAGCAGTACTTC
TRBJ2-7,13,.,once,TRBV10-1,CASSETGSYEQYF,TGCGCCAGCAGTGAGACAGGATCCTACGAGCAGTACTTC
TRBJ1-5,14,.,.,TRBV30,CAWSVLSGAQPQHF,TGTGCCTGGAGTGTATTATCTGGGGCTCAGCCCCAGCATTTT
TRBJ2-3,16,TRBD2,.,TRBV4-2,CASSQAAAGGSDTQYF,TGTGCCAGCAGCCAAGCTGCGGCGGGAGGTTCAGATACGCAGTATTTT
TRBJ2-3,13,.,.,TRBV5-5,CASSLSFPDTQYF,TGTGCCAGCAGCTTGTCGTTCCCAGATACGCAGTATTTT
TRBJ1-1,15,.,.,TRBV5-4,CASSLRGGMNTEAFF,TGTGCCAGCAGCTTAAGAGGCGGTATGAACACTGAAGCTTTCTTT
TRBJ1-1,13,.,.,TRBV6-6,CASRGDLNTEAFF,TGTGCCAGCAGGGGGGATTTGAACACTGAAGCTTTCTTT
TRBJ2-1,14,TRBD2,.,TRBV5-6,CASSLAGFYNEQFF,TGTGCCAGCAGTTTAGCGGGGTTTTACAATGAGCAGTTCTTC
TRBJ1-6,17,TRBD1,.,TRBV7-8,CASSPRQGSSYNSPLHF,TGTGCCAGCAGCCCTCGACAGGGAAGCTCCTATAATTCACCCCTCCACTTT
TRBJ2-4,16,.,.,TRBV27,CASSLSGGVPKNIQYF,TGTGCCAGCAGTTTATCGGGGGGAGTGCCCAAAAACATTCAGTACTTC
TRBJ1-2,12,.,.,TRBV28,CASSFGESGYTF,TGTGCCAGCAGTTTTGGGGAGAGTGGCTACACCTTC
TRBJ2-2,15,TRBD2,few,TRBV2,CATSGAGGDTGELFF,TGTGCCACCTCAGGGGCGGGGGGAGACACCGGGGAGCTGTTTTTT
TRBJ2-3,15,.,.,TRBV4-2,CASSQRHSSADTQYF,TGTGCCAGCAGCCAGCGGCACTCTAGCGCAGATACGCAGTATTTT
TRBJ1-4,14,.,.,TRBV30,CAWSVQGTLEKLFF,TGTGCCTGGAGTGTCCAAGGGACTTTGGAAAAACTGTTTTTT
TRBJ2-5,15,.,.,TRBV7-2,CASSLVSNSRETQYF,TGTGCCAGCAGCTTAGTTTCGAATAGTCGGGAGACCCAGTACTTC